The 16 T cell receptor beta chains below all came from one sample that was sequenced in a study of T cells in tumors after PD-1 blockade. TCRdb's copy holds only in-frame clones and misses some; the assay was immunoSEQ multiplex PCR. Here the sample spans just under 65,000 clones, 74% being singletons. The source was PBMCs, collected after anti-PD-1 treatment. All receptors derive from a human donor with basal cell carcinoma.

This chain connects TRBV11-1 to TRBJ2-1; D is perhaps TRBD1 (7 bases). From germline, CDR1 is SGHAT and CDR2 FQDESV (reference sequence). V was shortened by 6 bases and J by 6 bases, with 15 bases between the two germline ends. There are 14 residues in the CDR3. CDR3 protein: CASRYAGGGNEQFF. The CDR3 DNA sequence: TGTGCCAGCAGATACGCAGGGGGAGGCAATGAGCAGTTCTTC.

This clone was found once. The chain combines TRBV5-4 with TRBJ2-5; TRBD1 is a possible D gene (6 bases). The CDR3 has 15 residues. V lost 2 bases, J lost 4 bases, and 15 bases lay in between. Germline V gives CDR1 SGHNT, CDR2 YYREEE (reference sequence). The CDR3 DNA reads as TGTGCCAGCAGCTTCTTAGGTCAGGGGACAGAGACCCAGTACTTC. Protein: CASSFLGQGTETQYF.

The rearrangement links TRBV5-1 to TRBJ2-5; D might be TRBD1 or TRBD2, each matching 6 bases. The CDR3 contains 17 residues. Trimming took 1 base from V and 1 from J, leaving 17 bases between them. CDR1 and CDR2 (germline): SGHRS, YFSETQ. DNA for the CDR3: TGCGCCAGCAGCTTGTTACCAGGGGAGGAGGGCCAAGAGACCCAGTACTTC. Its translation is CASSLLPGEEGQETQYF.

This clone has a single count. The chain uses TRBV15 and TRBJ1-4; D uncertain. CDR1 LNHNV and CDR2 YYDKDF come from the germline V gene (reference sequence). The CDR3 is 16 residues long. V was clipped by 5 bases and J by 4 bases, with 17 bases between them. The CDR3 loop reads CATSRRPQTFNEKLFF. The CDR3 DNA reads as TGTGCCACCAGCCGCAGACCCCAAACTTTTAATGAAAAACTGTTTTTT.

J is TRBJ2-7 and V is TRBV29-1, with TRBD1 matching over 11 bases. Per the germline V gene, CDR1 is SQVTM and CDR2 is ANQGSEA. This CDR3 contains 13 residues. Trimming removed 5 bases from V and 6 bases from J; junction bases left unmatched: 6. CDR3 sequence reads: CSVIRDRGIEQYF. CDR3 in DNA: TGCAGCGTTATACGGGACAGGGGGATCGAGCAGTACTTC.

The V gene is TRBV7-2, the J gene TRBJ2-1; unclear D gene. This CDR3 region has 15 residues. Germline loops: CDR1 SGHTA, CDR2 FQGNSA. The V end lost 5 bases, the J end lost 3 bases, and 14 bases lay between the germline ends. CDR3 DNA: TGTGCCAGCAGCCCCGCGATCGGCTACTACAATGAGCAGTTCTTC. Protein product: CASSPAIGYYNEQFF. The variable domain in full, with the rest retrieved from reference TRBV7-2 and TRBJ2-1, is GAGVSQSPSNKVTEKGKDVELRCDPISGHTALYWYRQSLGQGLEFLIYFQGNSAPDKSGLPSDRFSAERTGGSVSTLTIQRTQQEDSAVYLCASSPAIGYYNEQFFGPGTRLTVL.

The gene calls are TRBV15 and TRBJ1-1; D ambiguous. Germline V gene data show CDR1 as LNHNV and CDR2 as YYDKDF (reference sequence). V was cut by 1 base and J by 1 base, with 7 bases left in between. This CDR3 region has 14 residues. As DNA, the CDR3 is TGTGCCACCAGCAGAGTTGGGCAGAACACTGAAGCTTTCTTT. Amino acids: CATSRVGQNTEAFF. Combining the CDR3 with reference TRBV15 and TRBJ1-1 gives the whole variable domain DAMVIQNPRYQVTQFGKPVTLSCSQTLNHNVMYWYQQKSSQAPKLLFHYYDKDFNNEADTPDNFQSRRPNTSFCFLDIRSPGLGDTAMYLCATSRVGQNTEAFFGQGTRLTVV.

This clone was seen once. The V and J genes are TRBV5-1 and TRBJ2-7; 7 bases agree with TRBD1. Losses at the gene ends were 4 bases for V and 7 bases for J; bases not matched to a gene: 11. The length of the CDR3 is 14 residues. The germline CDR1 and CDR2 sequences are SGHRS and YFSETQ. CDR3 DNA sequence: TGCGCCAGCAGCGGGTCCAGGGGGTTTAGTGAGCAGTACTTC. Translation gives CASSGSRGFSEQYF.

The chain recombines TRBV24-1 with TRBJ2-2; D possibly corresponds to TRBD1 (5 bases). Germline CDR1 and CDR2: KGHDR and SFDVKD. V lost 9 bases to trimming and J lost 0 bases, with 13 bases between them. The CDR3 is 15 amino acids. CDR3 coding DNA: TGTGCCACCGGTCCAGGACAAGCGAACACCGGGGAGCTGTTTTTT. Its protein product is CATGPGQANTGELFF.

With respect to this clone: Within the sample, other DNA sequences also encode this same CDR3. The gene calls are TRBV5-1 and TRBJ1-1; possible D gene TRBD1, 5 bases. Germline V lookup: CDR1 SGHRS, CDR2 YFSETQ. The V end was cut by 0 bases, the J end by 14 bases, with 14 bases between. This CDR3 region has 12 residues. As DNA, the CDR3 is TGCGCCAGCAGCTTGGGCCAGGGACTGGGGTTCTTT. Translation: CASSLGQGLGFF.

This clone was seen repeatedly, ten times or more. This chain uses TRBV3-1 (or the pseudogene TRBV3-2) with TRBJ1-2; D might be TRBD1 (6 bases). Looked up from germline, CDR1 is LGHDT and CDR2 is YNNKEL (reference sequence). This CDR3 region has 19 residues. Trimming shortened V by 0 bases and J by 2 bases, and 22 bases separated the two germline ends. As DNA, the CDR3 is TGTGCCAGCAGCCAAGATCCTCCGAGGGGGGGACAAGGAAACTATGGCTACACCTTC. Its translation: CASSQDPPRGGQGNYGYTF.

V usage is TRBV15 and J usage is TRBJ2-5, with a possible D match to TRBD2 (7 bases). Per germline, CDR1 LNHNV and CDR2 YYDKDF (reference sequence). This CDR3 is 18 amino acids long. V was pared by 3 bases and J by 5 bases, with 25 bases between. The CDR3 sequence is CATSRGAGRGPSGETQYF. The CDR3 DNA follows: TGTGCCACCAGCAGGGGGGCGGGGCGGGGGCCTTCGGGTGAGACCCAGTACTTC. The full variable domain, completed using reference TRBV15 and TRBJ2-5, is DAMVIQNPRYQVTQFGKPVTLSCSQTLNHNVMYWYQQKSSQAPKLLFHYYDKDFNNEADTPDNFQSRRPNTSFCFLDIRSPGLGDTAMYLCATSRGAGRGPSGETQYFGPGTRLLVL.

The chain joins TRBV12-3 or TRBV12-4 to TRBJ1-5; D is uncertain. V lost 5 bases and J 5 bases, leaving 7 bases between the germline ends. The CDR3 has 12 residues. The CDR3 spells CASSLGDQPQHF. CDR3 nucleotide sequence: TGTGCCAGCAGTCTGGGTGATCAGCCCCAGCATTTT.

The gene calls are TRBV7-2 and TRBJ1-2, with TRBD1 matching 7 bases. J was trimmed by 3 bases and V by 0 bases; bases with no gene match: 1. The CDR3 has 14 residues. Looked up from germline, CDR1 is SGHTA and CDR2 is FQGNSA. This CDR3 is CASSLAQGDYGYTF. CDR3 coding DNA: TGTGCCAGCAGCTTAGCGCAGGGGGACTATGGCTACACCTTC.

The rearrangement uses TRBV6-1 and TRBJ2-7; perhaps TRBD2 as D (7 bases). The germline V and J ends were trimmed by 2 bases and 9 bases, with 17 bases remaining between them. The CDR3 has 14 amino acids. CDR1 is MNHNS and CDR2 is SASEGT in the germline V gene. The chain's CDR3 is CASSERGPGRVQYF. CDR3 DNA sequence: TGTGCCAGCAGTGAACGGGGGCCAGGGAGGGTGCAGTACTTC.

The CDR3 coding sequence is TGTGCAAGCTCCGGAACAGGGGTCAATGAGCAGTTCTTC. Its translation: CASSGTGVNEQFF. The chain is built from TRBV19 and TRBJ2-1; TRBD1 matches at 7 bases. Per germline, CDR1 LNHDA and CDR2 SQIVND (reference sequence). This CDR3 spans 13 amino acids. Combining the CDR3 with reference TRBV19 and TRBJ2-1 gives the whole variable domain DGGITQSPKYLFRKEGQNVTLSCEQNLNHDAMYWYRQDPGQGLRLIYYSQIVNDFQKGDIAEGYSVSREKKESFPLTVTSAQKNPTAFYLCASSGTGVNEQFFGPGTRLTVL.